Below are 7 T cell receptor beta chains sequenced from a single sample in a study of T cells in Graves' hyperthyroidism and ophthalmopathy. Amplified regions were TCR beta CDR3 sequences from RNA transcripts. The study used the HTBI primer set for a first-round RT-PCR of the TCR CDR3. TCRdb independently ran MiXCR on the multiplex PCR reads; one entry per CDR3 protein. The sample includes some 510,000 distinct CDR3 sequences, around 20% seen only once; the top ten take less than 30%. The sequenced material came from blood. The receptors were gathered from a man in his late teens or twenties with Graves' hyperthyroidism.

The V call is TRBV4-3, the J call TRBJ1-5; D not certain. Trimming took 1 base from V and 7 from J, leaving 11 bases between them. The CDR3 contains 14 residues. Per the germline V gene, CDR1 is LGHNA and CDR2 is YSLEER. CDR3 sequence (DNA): TGCGCCAGCAGCCAAGTAGGACTTGGCCAGCCCCAGCATTTT. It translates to CASSQVGLGQPQHF.

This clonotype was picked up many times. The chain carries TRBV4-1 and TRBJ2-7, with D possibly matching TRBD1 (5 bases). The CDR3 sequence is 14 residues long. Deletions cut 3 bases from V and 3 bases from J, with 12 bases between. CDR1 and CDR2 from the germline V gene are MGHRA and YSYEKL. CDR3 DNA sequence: TGCGCCAGCAGCCATGCCCAGGGAAACTACGAGCAGTACTTC. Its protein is CASSHAQGNYEQYF.

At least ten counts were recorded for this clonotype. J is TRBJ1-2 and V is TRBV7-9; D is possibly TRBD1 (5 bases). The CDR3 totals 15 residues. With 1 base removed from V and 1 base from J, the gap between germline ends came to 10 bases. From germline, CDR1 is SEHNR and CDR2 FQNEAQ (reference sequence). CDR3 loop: CASSLVTANNYGYTF. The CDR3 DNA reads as TGTGCCAGCAGCTTAGTGACAGCCAATAACTATGGCTACACCTTC.

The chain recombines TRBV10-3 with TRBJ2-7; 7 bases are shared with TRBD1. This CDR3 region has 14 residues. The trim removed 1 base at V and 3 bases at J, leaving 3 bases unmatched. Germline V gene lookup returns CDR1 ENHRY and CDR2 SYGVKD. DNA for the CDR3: TGTGCCATCAGTGAGTTGGGACAGCACTACGAGCAGTACTTC. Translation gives CAISELGQHYEQYF.

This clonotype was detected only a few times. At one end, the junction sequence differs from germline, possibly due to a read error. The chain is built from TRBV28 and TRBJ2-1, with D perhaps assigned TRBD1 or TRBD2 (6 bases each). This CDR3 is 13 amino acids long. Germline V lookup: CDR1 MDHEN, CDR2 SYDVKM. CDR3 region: CASTVEPPRGQVF. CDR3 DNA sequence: TGTGCCAGCACCGTGGAACCCCCCCGGGGGCAGGTCTTC.

The CDR3 DNA is TGCGCCAGCAACTTTGTCGGAGGAAGGGGGGAGCTGTTTTTT. Protein product: CASNFVGGRGELFF. The J gene is TRBJ2-2, the V gene TRBV4-1, with D possibly matching TRBD2 (5 bases). The CDR3 has 14 amino acids. Germline V gene lookup returns CDR1 MGHRA and CDR2 YSYEKL. V was cut by 7 bases and J by 8 bases, with 17 bases left in between.

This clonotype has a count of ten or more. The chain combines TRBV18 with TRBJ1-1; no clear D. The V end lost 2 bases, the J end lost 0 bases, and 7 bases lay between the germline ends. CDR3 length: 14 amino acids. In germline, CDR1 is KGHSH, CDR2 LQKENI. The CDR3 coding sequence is TGTGCCAGCTCACCAACTATCATGAACACTGAAGCTTTCTTT. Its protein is CASSPTIMNTEAFF.